A selection of T cell receptor beta chains follows, all from one sample in a study of identical twins. TCRdb re-called the 5' RACE reads through MiXCR, storing one row per CDR3 protein. The table includes hundreds of thousands of distinct CDR3 sequences, roughly 18% detected once. The same sample was also studied in work on T cells expressing NK-cell markers.

Input material: PBMCs. The receptors here all came from a woman under 30 in good health. Each CDR3 is given with its conserved first and last residue. The D gene is left open where the match is weak. The size of a clone is reported for some rows only, either as once, few or many, or as a class for expanded clones.

many	TRBV12-3/TRBV12-4	TRBD1	TRBJ2-7	TGTGCCAGCAGTTCTAACAGGGGGTACGAGCAGTACTTC	CASSSNRGYEQYF
NA	TRBV5-1	NA	TRBJ2-1	TGCGCCAGCGGCCCGGACGCTTACAATGAGCAGTTCTTC	CASGPDAYNEQFF
few	TRBV12-3/TRBV12-4	NA	TRBJ2-3	TGTGCCAGCAACAACCCGGGGCTGCGCACAGATACGCAGTATTTT	CASNNPGLRTDTQYF
few	TRBV19	NA	TRBJ2-1	TGTGCCAGTAGTATAGTCAACTACAATGAGCAGTTCTTC	CASSIVNYNEQFF
NA	TRBV3-1	NA	TRBJ1-2	TGTGCCAGCAGCCGTAACAAGGGGAACTATGGCTACACCTTC	CASSRNKGNYGYTF
NA	TRBV6-1	NA	TRBJ1-2	TGTGCCAGCGCATCAGGGGCCGACTATGGCTACACCTTC	CASASGADYGYTF
NA	TRBV12-5	TRBD1	TRBJ2-1	TGTGCTAGTGGTTTACCGACAGGGGGAAATTACAATGAGCAGTTCTTC	CASGLPTGGNYNEQFF
few	TRBV5-1	NA	TRBJ1-1	TGCGCCAGCAGCTTTGTGCGTGCCGTGATGAACACTGAAGCTTTCTTT	CASSFVRAVMNTEAFF
NA	TRBV18	NA	TRBJ2-5	TGTGCCAGCTCGCGGCGGTCCGGGTGGGACCAAGAGACCCAGTACTTC	CASSRRSGWDQETQYF
few	TRBV12-3/TRBV12-4	NA	TRBJ1-5	TGTGCCAGCAGTCGAAGTCTTTTACAGCCCCAGCATTTT	CASSRSLLQPQHF
few	TRBV7-9	NA	TRBJ1-1	TGTGCCAGCAGCTTTCTCCGGGAGATTGAAGCTTTCTTT	CASSFLREIEAFF
few	TRBV10-3	TRBD1	TRBJ2-2	TGTGCCGCCCTACGGGACAGGGGGCGCGAGACCGGGGAGCTGTTTTTT	CAALRDRGRETGELFF
few	TRBV15	NA	TRBJ2-7	TGTGCCACCAGCAGAGATCACCTCGTCGGGGAGCAGTACTTC	CATSRDHLVGEQYF
few	TRBV18	NA	TRBJ2-7	TGTGCCAGCTCACCACCGTCGGGGGCCTACGAGCAGTACTTC	CASSPPSGAYEQYF
few	TRBV10-3	NA	TRBJ1-5	TGTGCCATCAAGTCGGCAGGGTCGGAAAATCAGCCCCAGCATTTT	CAIKSAGSENQPQHF
NA	TRBV7-9	NA	TRBJ2-1	TGTGCCAGCAGCCCAGAAAGGGGGAGTGGCTACAATGAGCAGTTCTTC	CASSPERGSGYNEQFF
few	TRBV12-3/TRBV12-4	NA	TRBJ2-1	TGTGCCAGCAGCCCCGGGGGCCCGATCGGTGAGCAGTTCTTC	CASSPGGPIGEQFF
NA	TRBV12-3/TRBV12-4	TRBD2	TRBJ2-4	TGTGCCAGCAGTTTCATAGCGGGGGGCCTTTTAGCCAAAAACATTCAGTACTTC	CASSFIAGGLLAKNIQYF
NA	TRBV12-3/TRBV12-4	NA	TRBJ2-6	TGTGCCAGCAGTCCTGGGGGCAATGGGGCCAACGTCCTGACTTTC	CASSPGGNGANVLTF
NA	TRBV20-1	NA	TRBJ1-4	TGCAGTGCTATGGACAGTCCCGAAAAACTGTTTTTT	CSAMDSPEKLFF
NA	TRBV6-2/TRBV6-3	NA	TRBJ1-6	TGTGCCAGCAGTGACGGACCCAGGAATTCACCCCTCCACTTT	CASSDGPRNSPLHF
few	TRBV7-9	NA	TRBJ1-1	TGTGCCAGCAACCCCCCGGGGTGGGTAGAAGCTTTCTTT	CASNPPGWVEAFF
NA	TRBV11-1	TRBD2	TRBJ2-1	TGTGCCAGCACCGGGCGGGGGGGCCTGGACAATGAGCAGTTCTTC	CASTGRGGLDNEQFF
NA	TRBV20-1	NA	TRBJ2-1	TGCAGTGCTAGAGAAGTTAGTGAGCAGTTCTTC	CSAREVSEQFF
NA	TRBV20-1	TRBD2	TRBJ2-1	TGCAGTGCGGGAGTGTGGGGGGGGGGTGAATATGAGCAGTTCTTC	CSAGVWGGGEYEQFF
NA	TRBV29-1	TRBD1	TRBJ1-1	TGCAGCGTTGCCCGCCCGACAGGGGGTGCGGGTGAAGCTTTCTTT	CSVARPTGGAGEAFF
many	TRBV12-3/TRBV12-4	NA	TRBJ1-2	TGTGCCAGCAGTTTCTCGGGGGGCAGAGGCTATGGCTACACCTTC	CASSFSGGRGYGYTF
NA	TRBV3-1	NA	TRBJ2-1	TGTGCCAGCAGTCCCACCACGGCGATCGGGACTGCACACTACAATGAGCAGTTCTTC	CASSPTTAIGTAHYNEQFF
few	TRBV3-1	NA	TRBJ1-1	TGTGCCAGCAGCCAAGAGTGGGGGGGTGAAGCTTTCTTT	CASSQEWGGEAFF
NA	TRBV20-1	TRBD2	TRBJ2-7	TGCAGTGCTAGAGGTCCCGCACTAGCGGGAGGATACTACGAGCAGTACTTC	CSARGPALAGGYYEQYF
NA	TRBV3-1	TRBD2	TRBJ2-2	TGTGCCAGCAGCCCCCGGGGGGGGGGAGTCACCGGGGAGCTGTTTTTT	CASSPRGGGVTGELFF
few	TRBV20-1	NA	TRBJ1-2	TGCAGTGCTAGAAGGGAGCGGAACTATGGCTACACCTTC	CSARRERNYGYTF
few	TRBV5-1	TRBD1	TRBJ1-1	TGCGCCAGCAGCTTGGGGACAGGGGAGTCGGAAGCTTTCTTT	CASSLGTGESEAFF
few	TRBV10-3	NA	TRBJ2-7	TGTGCCATCAGTGACTTGACCTACGAGCAGTACTTC	CAISDLTYEQYF
many	TRBV20-1	TRBD2	TRBJ2-1	TGCAGTGCTAGTCGGGGCGGGGGGGCGGCCAATGAGCAGTTCTTC	CSASRGGGAANEQFF
NA	TRBV10-3	NA	TRBJ2-3	TGTGCCATTGCCAAGGCTGACCTTAGCACAGATACGCAGTATTTT	CAIAKADLSTDTQYF
few	TRBV9	NA	TRBJ1-1	TGTGCCAGCAGCGTACAGGGGCTGACTGAAGCTTTCTTT	CASSVQGLTEAFF
NA	TRBV7-2	TRBD2	TRBJ2-5	TGTGCCAGCGCGTCTAGGGGAGGGGTGGAGACCCAGTACTTC	CASASRGGVETQYF
many	TRBV20-1	TRBD1	TRBJ1-1	TGCAGTGCTAGGACAGGGGACACTGAAGCTTTCTTT	CSARTGDTEAFF
NA	TRBV27	NA	TRBJ2-7	TGTGCCAGCAGTTTCACCGGACTGCAGTACTTC	CASSFTGLQYF
NA	TRBV12-3/TRBV12-4	NA	TRBJ2-4	TGTGCCAGCACCCTCCTGGCGGGTTTGACAGACAACATTCAGTACTTC	CASTLLAGLTDNIQYF
NA	TRBV9	TRBD2	TRBJ2-7	TGTGCCAGCAGCACTAGCGGGGGATCGCACACCTACGAGCAGTACTTC	CASSTSGGSHTYEQYF
few	TRBV5-1	NA	TRBJ2-1	TGCGCCAGCCGTCTGGGCTACAATGAGCAGTTCTTC	CASRLGYNEQFF
NA	TRBV25-1	NA	TRBJ2-2	TGTGCCAGCAATCCAGGGAGGACCGGGGAGCTGTTTTTT	CASNPGRTGELFF
few	TRBV7-8	NA	TRBJ2-5	TGTGCCAGCAGCTTAGAGAACAGCGAGACCCAGTACTTC	CASSLENSETQYF
few	TRBV10-3	TRBD1	TRBJ2-7	TGTGCCATCAGCTTTTCCGGGACAGGGTCAGGTTCGGGCTACGAGCAGTACTTC	CAISFSGTGSGSGYEQYF
few	TRBV25-1	TRBD1	TRBJ1-2	TGTGCCAGCAGTGCAACAGGGGCGGTTGGCTACACCTTC	CASSATGAVGYTF
NA	TRBV3-1	NA	TRBJ2-2	TGTGCCAGCAGCCAAGTCTTGAAGAGAGCGCGAGGGGGCGGGGAGCTGTTTTTT	CASSQVLKRARGGGELFF
NA	TRBV10-1	NA	TRBJ2-7	TGCGCCAGCAGTGAGAGTGGAGCATTCTACGAGCAGTACTTC	CASSESGAFYEQYF
NA	TRBV4-3	NA	TRBJ2-5	TGCGCCAGCAGCCAAGGGGTAAATAACCAAGAGACCCAGTACTTC	CASSQGVNNQETQYF